One and the same sample provided the 30 T cell receptor beta chains below, sequenced in a study of T cell responses to AZD1222 COVID-19 vaccine (dated by TCRdb to about 2021). Library preparation employed the immunoSEQ multiplex PCR assay. TCRdb's version of the immuneACCESS table is confined to in-frame rearrangements and falls short of the full clone set. An unresolved V gene accounts for under half of the shortfall where checked; the remainder is of unknown origin. The sample includes 80,000 to 100,000 clones, with roughly 90% observed a single time. 2.8% of the sample is taken by the ten largest. The time point label, as the study defines it: baseline before first vaccination. The meaning of the sample's treatment or condition label: meningococcal conjugate vaccine given as trial control. The sequences come from peripheral blood, collected on day 0 of MenACWY control vaccination. The receptors stem from an adult in good health.

The rearrangement uses TRBV11-1 and TRBJ2-3, with D unresolved. The CDR3 runs 15 residues. The germline CDR1 and CDR2 sequences are SGHAT and FQDESV (reference sequence). V was trimmed by 3 bases and J by 0 bases, leaving 10 bases between them. The DNA for the CDR3 is TGTGCCAGCAGCTTTTTGGGATCTAGCACAGATACGCAGTATTTT. This sequence encodes CASSFLGSSTDTQYF.

J is TRBJ1-5 and V is TRBV2, with 7 bases aligning to TRBD1. Germline CDR1 SNHLY, CDR2 FYNNEI. The CDR3 is 14 amino acids. J gave up 4 bases and V 5 bases, and 5 bases lay outside the gene matches. The chain's CDR3 is CASSPQGRNQPQHF. CDR3 DNA: TGTGCCAGCAGTCCACAGGGGCGGAATCAGCCCCAGCATTTT.

The chain joins TRBV7-9 to TRBJ2-5, with D hard to call. Germline loops: CDR1 SEHNR, CDR2 FQNEAQ (reference sequence). Trimming pared 5 bases from V and 5 bases from J, leaving 9 bases between. The CDR3 loop spans 12 amino acids. CDR3 residues: CASSPIRETQYF. In DNA, the CDR3 is TGTGCCAGCAGCCCCATCCGGGAGACCCAGTACTTC.

The chain combines TRBV2 with TRBJ1-2; 9 nucleotides align to TRBD1. The CDR3 runs to 15 residues. The ends lost 6 bases at V and 2 bases at J; junction bases unmatched: 7. Germline-derived CDR1 and CDR2 are SNHLY and FYNNEI. Here the CDR3 reads CASSALQGANYGYTF. The CDR3 DNA sequence: TGTGCCAGCAGCGCCCTACAGGGGGCCAACTATGGCTACACCTTC.

The chain recombines TRBV6-5 with TRBJ1-2; 10 bases are shared with TRBD1. Germline CDR1 reads MNHEY; CDR2 reads SVGAGI. The CDR3 length is 15 residues. V shed 6 bases, J shed 6 bases, and the junction held 10 bases outside the gene matches. Here the CDR3 reads CASSLDRDRGDGYTF. The CDR3 region has the DNA TGTGCCAGCAGCTTGGACCGGGACAGGGGAGATGGCTACACCTTC.

The chain joins TRBV4-2 to TRBJ2-5; D unresolved. The V and J ends lost 1 base and 5 bases respectively, with 14 bases between them. CDR3 length: 15 residues. CDR1 is LGHNA and CDR2 is YNFKEQ in the germline V gene. CDR3 loop: CASSQVRNSPETQYF. The CDR3, as DNA: TGTGCCAGCAGCCAAGTGCGGAATAGCCCGGAGACCCAGTACTTC.

The chain combines TRBV7-2 with TRBJ2-3; D is possibly TRBD2 (7 bases). In germline, CDR1 is SGHTA, CDR2 FQGNSA. The CDR3 covers 16 residues. V lost 2 bases, J lost 2 bases, and 14 bases lay in between. The CDR3, as DNA: TGTGCCAGCAGCTTATTGGGCGGGGGCCACACAGATACGCAGTATTTT. This sequence encodes CASSLLGGGHTDTQYF.

The chain couples TRBV6-2 or TRBV6-3 to TRBJ1-5; weak D call: TRBD1 (5 bases). The V gene's germline CDR1 is MNHEY and CDR2 SVGEGT. The ends were cut back, 4 bases at V and 5 bases at J, with 9 bases in the middle. The CDR3 totals 13 residues. The CDR3 DNA follows: TGTGCCAGCAGTTGGGGGGACCATCAGCCCCAGCATTTT. It specifies CASSWGDHQPQHF.

The chain is built from TRBV10-3 and TRBJ2-5; D is tentatively TRBD1 or TRBD2 (5 bases each). The CDR3 covers 16 residues. From germline, CDR1 is ENHRY and CDR2 SYGVKD. V was trimmed by 2 bases and J by 5 bases, leaving 18 bases between them. Here the CDR3 DNA reads TGTGCCATCAGTGAGATAGGGGACCCCTCCGGGGAGACCCAGTACTTC. Its translation: CAISEIGDPSGETQYF.

The chain recombines TRBV19 with TRBJ1-2, with a tentative D call TRBD1 (6 bases). The CDR3 spans 15 residues. Per the germline V gene, CDR1 is LNHDA and CDR2 is SQIVND (reference sequence). V lost 3 bases to trimming and J lost 4 bases, with 15 bases between them. In nucleotides, the CDR3 is TGTGCCAGTAGTATTTACAGGGCTGAGAGCTATGGCTACACCTTC. Encoded protein: CASSIYRAESYGYTF. The variable domain in full, completed from reference TRBV19 and TRBJ1-2, reads DGGITQSPKYLFRKEGQNVTLSCEQNLNHDAMYWYRQDPGQGLRLIYYSQIVNDFQKGDIAEGYSVSREKKESFPLTVTSAQKNPTAFYLCASSIYRAESYGYTFGSGTRLTVV.

V usage is TRBV5-6 and J usage is TRBJ1-2; 8 bases are a match to TRBD1. Unmatched junction bases numbered 8, after V lost 3 bases and J lost 4 bases. The CDR3 consists of 15 residues. Germline V gene sequence: CDR1 SGHDT, CDR2 YYEEEE. The CDR3 loop is CASSYGTGGSYGYTF. The DNA of the CDR3 is TGTGCCAGCAGCTACGGGACAGGCGGGAGCTATGGCTACACCTTC.

This clone appeared a few times. The chain links TRBV29-1 to TRBJ1-3; the match to TRBD1 covers 7 bases. The CDR3 spans 17 residues. The germline V gene has CDR1 SQVTM and CDR2 ANQGSEA. V trimming: 7 bases; J trimming: 4 bases; junction bases outside the gene matches: 19. CDR3 in amino acids: CSAVPRWTGSSGNTIYF. The CDR3 DNA reads as TGCAGCGCCGTACCTCGGTGGACAGGCTCATCGGGAAACACCATATATTTT.

This clone was seen only once. The V call is TRBV9, the J call TRBJ2-1, with TRBD1 matching 9 bases. Unmatched junction bases numbered 7, after V lost 5 bases and J lost 4 bases. Germline CDR1 reads SGDLS; CDR2 reads YYNGEE. The CDR3 totals 15 residues. The CDR3: CASSSGQGSYNEQFF. The CDR3 nucleotides are TGTGCCAGCAGTAGTGGACAGGGGTCGTACAATGAGCAGTTCTTC.

The rearrangement links TRBV6-5 to TRBJ1-6, with D tentatively TRBD1 (5 bases). The germline gives CDR1 MNHEY, CDR2 SVGAGI. Deletions cut 0 bases from V and 8 bases from J, with 14 bases between. The CDR3 sequence is 16 residues long. DNA of the CDR3: TGTGCCAGCAGTTACTCGAATCCTCGCAGGGATTCACCCCTCCACTTT. This encodes CASSYSNPRRDSPLHF.

The J gene is TRBJ1-1, the V gene TRBV7-3; the match to TRBD1 covers 8 bases. The germline V gene encodes CDR1 SGHTA and CDR2 FQGTGA. The CDR3 consists of 15 residues. V lost 5 bases, J lost 4 bases, and 9 bases stayed unmatched. This chain's CDR3 is CASSVSLGTGTEAFF. The CDR3, as DNA: TGTGCCAGCAGCGTAAGCCTTGGGACAGGCACTGAAGCTTTCTTT.

The CDR3: CASSLPPPTNTEAFF. CDR3 bases: TGTGCCAGCAGTTTACCCCCCCCCACGAACACTGAAGCTTTCTTT. The V gene is TRBV27, the J gene TRBJ1-1, with D unclear. Looked up from germline, CDR1 is MNHEY and CDR2 is SMNVEV (reference sequence). This CDR3 comprises 15 residues. V shed 2 bases and J shed 1 base, with 11 bases lying between them.

This clone was counted only a few times. The rearrangement links TRBV4-3 to TRBJ1-4; D uncertain. The V end was cut by 0 bases, the J end by 5 bases, with 10 bases between. This CDR3 region has 15 residues. Germline CDR1 and CDR2: LGHNA and YSLEER. This CDR3 is CASSQEGLRNEKLFF. CDR3 DNA sequence: TGCGCCAGCAGCCAAGAGGGCCTGCGGAATGAAAAACTGTTTTTT.

This clone has just one count. This chain joins TRBV18 and TRBJ2-1; 10 nucleotides match TRBD2. From germline, CDR1 is KGHSH and CDR2 LQKENI. The CDR3 is made up of 18 amino acids. V was clipped by 5 bases and J by 4 bases; unmatched bases: 14. CDR3 loop: CASSSRGLAELPYNEQFF. The CDR3 nucleotides are TGTGCCAGCTCATCTCGAGGACTAGCGGAGCTACCTTACAATGAGCAGTTCTTC.

This clone was seen a few times. The chain combines TRBV6-5 with TRBJ1-1, with TRBD1 matching over 7 bases. Germline V gives CDR1 MNHEY, CDR2 SVGAGI. The CDR3 totals 14 residues. V trimming: 6 bases; J trimming: 7 bases; junction bases outside the gene matches: 11. The CDR3 protein is CASRPTGKRNEAFF. CDR3 sequence (DNA): TGTGCCAGCAGACCGACAGGGAAGAGAAATGAAGCTTTCTTT.

This sequence joins TRBV11-3 and TRBJ2-3; tentatively, D is TRBD1 (5 bases). V lost 5 bases and J 4 bases, leaving 13 bases between the germline ends. From germline, CDR1 is SGHNT and CDR2 YENEEA. This CDR3 region has 14 residues. The CDR3 DNA is TGTGCCAGCAGCCCAGGGCTAGGCGCAGATACGCAGTATTTT. This gives the protein CASSPGLGADTQYF.

This clone came up once. The gene calls are TRBV7-9 and TRBJ2-3, with a possible D match to TRBD2 (6 bases). The CDR3 length is 14 residues. V was clipped by 0 bases and J by 6 bases, with 10 bases between them. CDR1 and CDR2 from the germline V gene are SEHNR and FQNEAQ (reference sequence). The CDR3 nucleotides are TGTGCCAGCAGCTTAGCTAGCGGACCTGATACGCAGTATTTT. Translating gives CASSLASGPDTQYF.

The V call is TRBV7-2, the J call TRBJ1-4, with 9 bases lining up with TRBD1. The CDR3 is 14 amino acids. Germline V lookup: CDR1 SGHTA, CDR2 FQGNSA. V trimming: 5 bases; J trimming: 6 bases; junction bases outside the gene matches: 4. CDR3 coding DNA: TGTGCCAGCAGCCGGACAGGGGCCTATGAAAAACTGTTTTTT. Translated: CASSRTGAYEKLFF.

The rearrangement uses TRBV5-1 and TRBJ2-2; TRBD1 aligns across 8 bases. This CDR3 is 14 amino acids long. CDR1 and CDR2 from the germline V gene are SGHRS and YFSETQ. Germline trimming cut 3 bases from V and 5 bases from J; bases unmatched to any gene: 3. This chain's CDR3 is CASSSGTGTGELFF. DNA of the CDR3: TGCGCCAGCAGCTCCGGGACAGGTACCGGGGAGCTGTTTTTT.

This chain connects TRBV9 to TRBJ2-7, with TRBD2 identical over 9 bases. The V segment lost 3 bases and the J segment 6 bases; nucleotides outside the gene matches: 7. This CDR3 contains 14 residues. CDR1 is SGDLS, CDR2 YYNGEE, per germline. CDR3 in DNA: TGTGCCAGCAGCGCGGCGGGACTAGCTTCCGAGCAGTACTTC. Its protein is CASSAAGLASEQYF.

The V and J genes are TRBV6-5 and TRBJ2-2; the D is unclear. V lost 3 bases and J 5 bases, leaving 7 bases between the germline ends. Germline V CDR1 and CDR2: MNHEY, SVGAGI. This CDR3 is 13 amino acids long. Here the CDR3 DNA reads TGTGCCAGCAGTTATTTACAAACCGGGGAGCTGTTTTTT. This translates into CASSYLQTGELFF.

This rearrangement joins TRBV29-1 to TRBJ1-1; 8 bases agree with TRBD1. Trimming cost V 7 bases and J 0 bases; bases outside gene matches: 4. This CDR3 is built from 13 residues. The germline V gene has CDR1 SQVTM and CDR2 ANQGSEA. The CDR3 nucleotides are TGCAGCGGGGGACAGGTATTGAACACTGAAGCTTTCTTT. This sequence encodes CSGGQVLNTEAFF. The variable domain in full, completed from reference TRBV29-1 and TRBJ1-1, reads SAVISQKPSRDICQRGTSLTIQCQVDSQVTMMFWYRQQPGQSLTLIATANQGSEATYESGFVIDKFPISRPNLTFSTLTVSNMSPEDSSIYLCSGGQVLNTEAFFGQGTRLTVV.

This chain joins TRBV7-3 and TRBJ2-1; 12 bases agree with TRBD2. The junction had 5 bases not matched to a gene; V was cut back by 1 base and J by 13 bases. Per germline, CDR1 SGHTA and CDR2 FQGTGA. This CDR3 region has 14 residues. The CDR3 sequence is CASSLIWTSGEQFF. The CDR3, as DNA: TGTGCCAGCAGCTTAATCTGGACTAGCGGGGAACAGTTCTTC.

The V call is TRBV28, the J call TRBJ1-5; the D is unclear. V lost 1 base and J 9 bases, leaving 16 bases between the germline ends. This CDR3 region has 15 residues. The germline V gene encodes CDR1 MDHEN and CDR2 SYDVKM. CDR3 sequence reads: CASSLLPRAALPQHF. CDR3 coding DNA: TGTGCCAGCAGTTTATTACCCCGGGCCGCGCTGCCCCAGCATTTT.

J is TRBJ1-1 and V is TRBV5-1, with D perhaps matching TRBD1 (6 bases). The germline V gene encodes CDR1 SGHRS and CDR2 YFSETQ. V lost 3 bases to trimming and J lost 1 base, with 16 bases between them. The length of the CDR3 is 16 residues. DNA of the CDR3: TGCGCCAGCAGCTCCCACGATGAGACAGGGAACACTGAAGCTTTCTTT. Its protein is CASSSHDETGNTEAFF.

There are a few counts of this clone. The chain combines TRBV10-3 with TRBJ1-2; 8 bases match TRBD1. Germline V gene data show CDR1 as ENHRY and CDR2 as SYGVKD. V shed 3 bases, J shed 10 bases, and the junction held 10 bases outside the gene matches. The CDR3 contains 14 residues. CDR3 protein: CAISDQGARVDYTF. In DNA, the CDR3 is TGTGCCATCAGTGACCAGGGGGCGCGAGTAGACTACACCTTC.